These 2 T cell receptor beta chains originate from one sample sequenced in a study of vaccination and CD4 T cells after COVID-19. What these receptors recognize is not known. Sample treatment: roughly nine-day PBMC culture with coronavirus spike peptide pools or control peptides (ViraFEST assay). Sequenced with the Oncomine TCR Beta short-read assay was DNA taken from cultured CD4+ T cells. Each CDR3 protein is one row after TCRdb ran MiXCR on the PCR reads. The sample lists 10,000 to 15,000 distinct CDR3 sequences; less than 65% were seen once. Specimen: CD4+ T cells from blood, cultured in vitro. Every receptor here comes from a human donor who had recovered from COVID-19.

The chain employs TRBV6-1 and TRBJ2-5; TRBD1 aligns across 8 bases. V was clipped by 5 bases and J by 3 bases; unmatched bases: 8. This CDR3 is built from 15 residues. CDR1 is MNHNS, CDR2 SASEGT, per germline. The CDR3 nucleotides read TGTGCCAGCAGTACGGGACAGGCGCTAGAAGAGACCCAGTACTTC. The encoded protein is CASSTGQALEETQYF.

This rearrangement joins TRBV2 to TRBJ1-5, with no clear D. Germline V gives CDR1 SNHLY, CDR2 FYNNEI. Trimming pared 4 bases from V and 6 bases from J, leaving 7 bases between. CDR3 size: 12 residues. CDR3 nucleotide sequence: TGTGCCAGCAGTGGAAGGGCTCAGCCCCAGCATTTT. Residues: CASSGRAQPQHF.